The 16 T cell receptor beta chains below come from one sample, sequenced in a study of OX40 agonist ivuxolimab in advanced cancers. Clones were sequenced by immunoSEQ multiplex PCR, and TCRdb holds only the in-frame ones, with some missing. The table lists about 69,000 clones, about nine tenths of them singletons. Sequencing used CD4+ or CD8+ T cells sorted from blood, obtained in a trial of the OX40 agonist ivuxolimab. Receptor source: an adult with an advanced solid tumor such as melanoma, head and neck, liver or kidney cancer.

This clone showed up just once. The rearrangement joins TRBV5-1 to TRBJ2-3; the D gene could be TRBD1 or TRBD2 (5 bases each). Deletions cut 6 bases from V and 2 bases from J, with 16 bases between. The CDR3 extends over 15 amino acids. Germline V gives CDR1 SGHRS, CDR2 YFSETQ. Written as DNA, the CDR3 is TGCGCCAGCACCTACTCGGGGCGTAACACAGATACGCAGTATTTT. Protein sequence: CASTYSGRNTDTQYF.

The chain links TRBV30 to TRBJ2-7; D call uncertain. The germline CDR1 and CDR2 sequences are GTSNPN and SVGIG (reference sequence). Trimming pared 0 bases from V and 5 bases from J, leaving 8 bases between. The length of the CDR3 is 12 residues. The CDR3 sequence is CAWSVGLNEQYF. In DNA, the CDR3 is TGTGCCTGGAGTGTTGGGTTGAACGAGCAGTACTTC.

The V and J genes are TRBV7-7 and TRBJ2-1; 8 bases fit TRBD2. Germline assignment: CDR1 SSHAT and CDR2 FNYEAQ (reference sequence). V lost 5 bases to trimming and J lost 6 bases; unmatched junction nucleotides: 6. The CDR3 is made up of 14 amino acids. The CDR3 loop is CASSPGLVGNEQFF. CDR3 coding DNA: TGTGCCAGCAGCCCGGGACTAGTTGGCAATGAGCAGTTCTTC.

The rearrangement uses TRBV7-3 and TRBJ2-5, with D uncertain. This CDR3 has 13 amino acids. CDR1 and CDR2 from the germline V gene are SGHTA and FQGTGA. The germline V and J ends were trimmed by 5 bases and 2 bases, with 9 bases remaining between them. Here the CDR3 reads CASSNSGQETQYF. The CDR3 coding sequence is TGTGCCAGCAGCAACTCCGGGCAAGAGACCCAGTACTTC.

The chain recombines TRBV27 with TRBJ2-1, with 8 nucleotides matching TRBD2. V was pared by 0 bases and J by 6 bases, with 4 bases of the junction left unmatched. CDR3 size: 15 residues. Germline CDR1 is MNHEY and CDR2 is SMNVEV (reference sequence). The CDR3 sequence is CASSLSGRAPNEQFF. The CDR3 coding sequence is TGTGCCAGCAGTTTATCCGGGAGGGCACCCAATGAGCAGTTCTTC.

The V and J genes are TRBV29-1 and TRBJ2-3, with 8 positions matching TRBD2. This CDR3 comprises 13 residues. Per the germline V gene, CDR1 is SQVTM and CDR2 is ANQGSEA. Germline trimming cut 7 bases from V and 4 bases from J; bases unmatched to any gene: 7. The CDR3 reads CSAHSSGADTQYF. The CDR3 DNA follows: TGCAGCGCACACAGTAGCGGGGCAGATACGCAGTATTTT.

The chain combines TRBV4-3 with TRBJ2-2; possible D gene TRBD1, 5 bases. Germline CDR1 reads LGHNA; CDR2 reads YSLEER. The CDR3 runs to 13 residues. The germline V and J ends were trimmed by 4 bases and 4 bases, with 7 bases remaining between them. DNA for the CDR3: TGCGCCAGCAGCCCCAGGGTCACCGGGGAGCTGTTTTTT. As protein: CASSPRVTGELFF.

The CDR3 sequence is CAWSRGQGAGQPQHF. CDR3 sequence (DNA): TGTGCCTGGAGTCGGGGACAGGGGGCGGGTCAGCCCCAGCATTTT. The J gene is TRBJ1-5, the V gene TRBV30, with 12 bases aligning to TRBD1. V was clipped by 2 bases and J by 6 bases; unmatched bases: 5. Germline CDR1 reads GTSNPN; CDR2 reads SVGIG (reference sequence). The CDR3 extends over 15 amino acids.

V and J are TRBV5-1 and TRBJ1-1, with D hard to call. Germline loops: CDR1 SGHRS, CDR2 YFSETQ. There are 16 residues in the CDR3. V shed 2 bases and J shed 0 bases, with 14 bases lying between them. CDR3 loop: CASSFSAGPMNTEAFF. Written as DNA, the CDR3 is TGCGCCAGCAGCTTTTCAGCAGGCCCAATGAACACTGAAGCTTTCTTT.

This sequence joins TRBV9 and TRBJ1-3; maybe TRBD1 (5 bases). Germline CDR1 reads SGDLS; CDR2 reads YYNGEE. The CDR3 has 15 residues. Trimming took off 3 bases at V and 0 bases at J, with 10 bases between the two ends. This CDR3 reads CASSGPQGSGNTIYF. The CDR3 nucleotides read TGTGCCAGCAGCGGTCCCCAGGGCTCTGGAAACACCATATATTTT.

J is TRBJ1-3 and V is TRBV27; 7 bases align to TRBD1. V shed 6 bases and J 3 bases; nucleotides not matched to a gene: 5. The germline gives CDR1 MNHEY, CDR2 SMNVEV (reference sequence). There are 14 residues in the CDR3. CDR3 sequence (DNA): TGTGCCAGCAGCCCAGGGGGTAGTGGAAACACCATATATTTT. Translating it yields CASSPGGSGNTIYF.

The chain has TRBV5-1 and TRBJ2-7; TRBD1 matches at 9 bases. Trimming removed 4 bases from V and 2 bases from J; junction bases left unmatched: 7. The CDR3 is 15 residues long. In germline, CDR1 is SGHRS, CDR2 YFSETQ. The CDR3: CASSLRQGGTYEQYF. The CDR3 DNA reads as TGCGCCAGCAGCCTCCGACAGGGGGGGACCTACGAGCAGTACTTC.

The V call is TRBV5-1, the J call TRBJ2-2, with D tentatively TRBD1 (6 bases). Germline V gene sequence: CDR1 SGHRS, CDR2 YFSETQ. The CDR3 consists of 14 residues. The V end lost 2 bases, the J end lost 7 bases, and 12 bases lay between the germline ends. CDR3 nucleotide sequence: TGCGCCAGCAGCTTATCAGGGGCGCGCGGGGAGCTGTTTTTT. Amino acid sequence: CASSLSGARGELFF.

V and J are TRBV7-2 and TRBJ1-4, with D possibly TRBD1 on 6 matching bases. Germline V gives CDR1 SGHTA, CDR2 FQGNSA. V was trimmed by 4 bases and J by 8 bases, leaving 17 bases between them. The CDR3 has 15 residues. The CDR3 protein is CASSSLPGGGEKLFF. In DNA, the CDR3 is TGTGCCAGCAGCTCCCTCCCCGGAGGGGGAGAAAAACTGTTTTTT.

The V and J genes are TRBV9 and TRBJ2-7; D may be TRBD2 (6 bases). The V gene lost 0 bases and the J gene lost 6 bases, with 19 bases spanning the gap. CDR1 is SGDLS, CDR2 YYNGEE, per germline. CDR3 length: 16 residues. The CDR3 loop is CASSVEGLTPLSEQYF. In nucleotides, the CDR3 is TGTGCCAGCAGCGTAGAGGGACTCACACCCTTGAGCGAGCAGTACTTC. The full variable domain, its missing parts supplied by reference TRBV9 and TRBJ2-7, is DSGVTQTPKHLITATGQRVTLRCSPRSGDLSVYWYQQSLDQGLQFLIQYYNGEERAKGNILERFSAQQFPDLHSELNLSSLELGDSALYFCASSVEGLTPLSEQYFGPGTRLTVT.

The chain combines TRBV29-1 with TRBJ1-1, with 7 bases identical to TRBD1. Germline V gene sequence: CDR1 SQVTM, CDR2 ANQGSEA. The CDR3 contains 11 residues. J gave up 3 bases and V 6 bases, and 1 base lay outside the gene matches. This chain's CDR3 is CSVQGDTEAFF. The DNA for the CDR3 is TGCAGCGTCCAGGGGGACACTGAAGCTTTCTTT.